Shown below are 23 T cell receptor beta chains from a single sample sequenced in a study of beta chain features in type 1 diabetes. Study-level findings and limits: Shortening that was moderate but significant affected the TCRB CDR3s of Type 1 diabetes patients in all four CD4+ subsets.

Antigens for these TCRs are unknown. Expressed TCRB transcripts were sequenced, since all the RNA that had been isolated was reverse transcribed. Produced via immunoSEQ multiplex PCR; TCRdb's table is partial and in-frame only. The sample yields 630,000 or so clones, over 12% seen once. The source material was naive CD4+ T cells from blood. These receptors came from a man aged 18 to 30 with type 1 diabetes.

V and J are TRBV7-9 and TRBJ2-7, with TRBD1 as a possible D gene (5 bases). CDR1 SEHNR and CDR2 FQNEAQ come from the germline V gene (reference sequence). Deletions cut 4 bases from V and 7 bases from J, with 14 bases between. This CDR3 comprises 13 residues. CDR3 DNA sequence: TGTGCCAGCAGCTCTCGGACACCGTGGGAGCAGTACTTC. Translated, it gives CASSSRTPWEQYF.

Written as DNA, the CDR3 is TGTGCCAGCAGCGTGAGCTCCAACTCCTACGAGCAGTACTTC. It yields the protein CASSVSSNSYEQYF. V is TRBV5-4 and J is TRBJ2-7, with no clear D. V was pared by 4 bases and J by 0 bases, with 11 bases between. The CDR3 is made up of 14 amino acids. The germline CDR1 and CDR2 sequences are SGHNT and YYREEE (reference sequence).

The V call is TRBV11-2, the J call TRBJ2-7, with no clear D. There are 13 residues in the CDR3. V dropped 5 bases and J dropped 7 bases, with 15 bases sitting between them. Germline-derived CDR1 and CDR2 are SGHAT and FQNNGV. The CDR3 here is CASSPGAVREQYF. For the CDR3, the DNA is TGTGCCAGCAGCCCCGGTGCGGTACGGGAGCAGTACTTC.

J is TRBJ1-5 and V is TRBV2; D remains unclear. The CDR3 loop spans 14 amino acids. Germline V gene data show CDR1 as SNHLY and CDR2 as FYNNEI. V dropped 2 bases and J dropped 3 bases, with 8 bases sitting between them. For the CDR3, the DNA is TGTGCCAGCAGTGAAAGGCAGAACAATCAGCCCCAGCATTTT. Its translation is CASSERQNNQPQHF.

This clone turned up a few times. CDR3 coding DNA: TGTGCCAGCAGCCAAGGGTTAGGGCGTCAGTACTTC. It specifies CASSQGLGRQYF. This chain connects TRBV14 to TRBJ2-7; D uncertain. Trimming removed 1 base from V and 10 bases from J, with 11 bases in between. CDR3 length: 12 amino acids. Germline-derived CDR1 and CDR2 are SGHDN and FVKESK.

This clone was counted between two and nine times. This chain uses TRBV25-1 with TRBJ1-2; 9 positions agree with TRBD1. Unmatched junction bases numbered 6, after V lost 3 bases and J lost 7 bases. Germline V lookup: CDR1 MGHDK, CDR2 SYGVNS. This CDR3 spans 14 amino acids. The CDR3 sequence: CASSEAGTGIGYTF. The CDR3 DNA reads as TGTGCCAGCAGTGAGGCCGGGACAGGGATTGGCTACACCTTC.

This clone was seen a handful of times. This chain joins TRBV30 and TRBJ2-3; D assignment may be TRBD1 or TRBD2 (5 bases each). The CDR3 covers 15 residues. Looked up from germline, CDR1 is GTSNPN and CDR2 is SVGIG (reference sequence). V was shortened by 4 bases and J by 3 bases, with 17 bases between the two germline ends. CDR3 nucleotides: TGTGCCTGGAACGTAGGCCAGGGAGAGACAGATACGCAGTATTTT. It is translated as CAWNVGQGETDTQYF.

This clone came up a few times. V usage is TRBV7-2 and J usage is TRBJ2-3; D may match TRBD1 or TRBD2 (5 bases each). Trimming shortened V by 1 base and J by 2 bases, and 7 bases separated the two germline ends. The CDR3 is made up of 14 amino acids. Per the germline V gene, CDR1 is SGHTA and CDR2 is FQGNSA. The CDR3 DNA sequence: TGTGCCAGCAGCTTAGTGGGGGTCACAGATACGCAGTATTTT. Amino acids: CASSLVGVTDTQYF.

The chain combines TRBV4-2 with TRBJ2-3, with 10 nucleotides matching TRBD2. The ends lost 3 bases at V and 5 bases at J; junction bases unmatched: 14. The CDR3 sequence is 18 residues long. The germline V gene has CDR1 LGHNA and CDR2 YNFKEQ. The CDR3: CASSQELLAGPWVDTQYF. The CDR3, as DNA: TGTGCCAGCAGCCAGGAGTTACTAGCGGGGCCTTGGGTAGATACGCAGTATTTT.

This clone has more than one count but fewer than ten. DNA for the CDR3: TGTGCCAGCCAAGGCGTCGGGCAGGGCGGCACAGATACGCAGTATTTT. Translating it yields CASQGVGQGGTDTQYF. The V and J genes are TRBV13 and TRBJ2-3; TRBD1 might be the D (5 bases). The germline V gene encodes CDR1 PRHDT and CDR2 FYEKMQ (reference sequence). V was trimmed by 8 bases and J by 1 base, leaving 19 bases between them. This CDR3 is 16 amino acids long.

This clone has more than one count but fewer than ten. The rearrangement uses TRBV6-5 and TRBJ2-7; 11 bases agree with TRBD2. This CDR3 has 14 amino acids. V trimming: 6 bases; J trimming: 4 bases; junction bases outside the gene matches: 5. CDR1 is MNHEY and CDR2 is SVGAGI in the germline V gene. The CDR3 DNA is TGTGCCAGCAGACGCACTAGCGGGGGTTACGAGCAGTACTTC. Encoded protein: CASRRTSGGYEQYF.

The V call is TRBV30, the J call TRBJ1-2, with TRBD1 as a possible D gene (6 bases). The CDR3 runs to 12 residues. The germline CDR1 and CDR2 sequences are GTSNPN and SVGIG (reference sequence). V lost 7 bases and J 8 bases, leaving 17 bases between the germline ends. CDR3 residues: CASQGIELGYTF. CDR3 nucleotide sequence: TGTGCCTCACAGGGTATCGAACTGGGCTACACCTTC.

The rearrangement joins TRBV11-1 to TRBJ2-2; the D is unclear. Between the trimmed V and J ends, which lost 5 bases and 7 bases, there was a span of 8 bases. The CDR3 spans 12 residues. Per germline, CDR1 SGHAT and CDR2 FQDESV (reference sequence). CDR3 sequence (DNA): TGTGCCAGCAGCCCCCGCCACGGGGAGCTGTTTTTT. Its translation is CASSPRHGELFF.

This clone turned up a few times. V gene TRBV23-1 combines with J gene TRBJ2-3, with D possibly matching TRBD1 (5 bases). TRBV23-1 is classed as an ORF, of uncertain function. This CDR3 region has 15 residues. Trimming removed 2 bases at V and 3 bases at J, with 12 bases between. The CDR3 spells CASSQGADSTDTQYF. CDR3 DNA: TGCGCCAGCAGTCAAGGGGCCGATAGTACAGATACGCAGTATTTT.

The rearrangement uses TRBV4-1 and TRBJ2-3; 7 nucleotides line up with TRBD1. This CDR3 spans 16 amino acids. The V and J ends lost 0 bases and 6 bases, in that order; junction bases with no gene match: 9. Germline-derived CDR1 and CDR2 are MGHRA and YSYEKL. Here the CDR3 reads CASSQDRQGVYDTQYF. CDR3 nucleotides: TGCGCCAGCAGCCAAGATCGACAGGGTGTCTACGATACGCAGTATTTT.

The chain combines TRBV7-2 with TRBJ1-6; D possibly corresponds to TRBD1 (5 bases). V was cut by 6 bases and J by 6 bases, with 12 bases left in between. The CDR3 spans 14 residues. CDR1 and CDR2 from the germline V gene are SGHTA and FQGNSA. CDR3 loop: CASRPGPINSPLHF. The CDR3, as DNA: TGTGCCAGCAGGCCGGGACCGATTAATTCACCCCTCCACTTT.

This clone has only a few counts. This may come from a read error, since a much larger clone is one base off. This sequence joins TRBV6-1 and TRBJ2-5; D remains unclear. The germline V gene encodes CDR1 MNHNS and CDR2 SASEGT. This CDR3 is 11 amino acids long. The ends were cut back, 5 bases at V and 2 bases at J, with 3 bases in the middle. As DNA, the CDR3 is TGTGCCAGCAGTTTACAAGAGACCCAGTACTTC. Translated: CASSLQETQYF.

This clone was observed a handful of times. In nucleotides, the CDR3 is TGTGCCAGCAGCGTAGGCTCGCAGGGCTACGGCTACACCTTC. Its protein is CASSVGSQGYGYTF. The chain has TRBV9 and TRBJ1-2; possible D gene TRBD1, 5 bases. Trimming pared 0 bases from V and 8 bases from J, leaving 14 bases between. Per the germline V gene, CDR1 is SGDLS and CDR2 is YYNGEE. The CDR3 covers 14 residues.

This chain uses TRBV21-1 with TRBJ2-3; the D call in the table, TRBD2, was not verified against the DNA. TRBV21-1 is deemed a pseudogene. The CDR3 has 19 residues. CDR3 in amino acids: CASSPGGTAGGLGTDTQYF. The CDR3 DNA reads TGTGCCAGCAGCCCAGGGGGGACAGCGGGAGGTTTAGGCACAGATACGCAGTATTTT.

V usage is TRBV6-1 and J usage is TRBJ2-2; 11 bases agree with TRBD1. V lost 4 bases to trimming and J lost 0 bases; unmatched junction nucleotides: 10. This CDR3 is 19 amino acids long. Germline values: CDR1 MNHNS, CDR2 SASEGT. This CDR3 reads CASSADRGQGAANTGELFF. CDR3 DNA sequence: TGTGCCAGCAGTGCCGACCGTGGACAGGGGGCGGCGAACACCGGGGAGCTGTTTTTT.

CDR3 sequence: CASTNTGNTEAFF. The CDR3 DNA sequence: TGTGCCAGTACCAACACTGGGAACACTGAAGCTTTCTTT. This rearrangement joins TRBV19 to TRBJ1-1, with D uncertain. The V end lost 7 bases, the J end lost 1 base, and 10 bases lay between the germline ends. This CDR3 contains 13 residues. From germline, CDR1 is LNHDA and CDR2 SQIVND (reference sequence).

The CDR3: CSVWGLGVNEQFF. CDR3 nucleotide sequence: TGCAGCGTTTGGGGACTAGGGGTCAATGAGCAGTTCTTC. This chain links TRBV29-1 with TRBJ2-1; 8 bases are a match to TRBD2. Germline CDR1 and CDR2: SQVTM and ANQGSEA. The ends lost 5 bases at V and 6 bases at J; junction bases unmatched: 6. The CDR3 sequence is 13 residues long.

This clone was found a few times. The rearrangement links TRBV28 to TRBJ2-1; 8 bases are shared with TRBD2. V gave up 3 bases and J gave up 6 bases; unmatched junction bases: 4. This CDR3 contains 14 residues. CDR1 and CDR2 from the germline V gene are MDHEN and SYDVKM. The CDR3, as DNA: TGTGCCAGCAGTTTCCCAAGCGGGGGCAATGAGCAGTTCTTC. This translates into CASSFPSGGNEQFF.